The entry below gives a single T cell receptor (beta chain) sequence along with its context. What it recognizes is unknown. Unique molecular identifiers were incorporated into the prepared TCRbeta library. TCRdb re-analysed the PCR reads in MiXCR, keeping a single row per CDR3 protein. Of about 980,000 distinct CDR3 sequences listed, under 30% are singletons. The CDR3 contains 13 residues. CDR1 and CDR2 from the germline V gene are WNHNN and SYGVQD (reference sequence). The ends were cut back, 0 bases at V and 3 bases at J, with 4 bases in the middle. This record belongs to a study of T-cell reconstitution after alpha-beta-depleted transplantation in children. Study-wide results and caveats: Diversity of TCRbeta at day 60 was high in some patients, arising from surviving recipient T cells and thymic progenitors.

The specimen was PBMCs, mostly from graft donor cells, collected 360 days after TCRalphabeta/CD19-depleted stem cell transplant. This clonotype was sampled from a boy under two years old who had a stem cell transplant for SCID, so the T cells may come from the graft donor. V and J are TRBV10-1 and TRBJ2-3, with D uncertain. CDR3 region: CASSESITDTQYF. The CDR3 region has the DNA TGCGCCAGCAGTGAGTCCATTACAGATACGCAGTATTTT.